The TCR beta chain described here comes from a study of T-cell reconstitution after alpha-beta-depleted transplantation in children. Study-level results: T-cell numbers and diversity one year post-transplant derived largely from freshly generated T cells. TCRbeta diversity was high at day 60 in some patients (a result of surviving recipient T cells and thymic progenitors). After transplant, at about two months, alpha-beta T cells were reportedly derived from several hundred expanded graft clones.

For TCRbeta, the library was prepared with unique molecular identifiers. TCRdb re-analysed the PCR reads in MiXCR, keeping a single row per CDR3 protein. The repertoire has about 540,000 distinct CDR3 sequences, 25% to 30% of them found once; the top ten carry 30% to 40%. CDR3 length: 16 amino acids. In germline, CDR1 is MDHEN, CDR2 SYDVKM. This clonotype has just a few counts. Its target is unknown. At one end, the junction sequence differs from germline, possibly due to a read error. This specimen was PBMCs, taken before TCRalphabeta/CD19-depleted stem cell transplant. The TCR comes from a boy under two years old with Wiskott-Aldrich syndrome, due to receive a stem cell transplant. This chain links TRBV28 with TRBJ2-1; 13 nucleotides align to TRBD2. CDR3 amino acids: CASSLPGLAGMNEQFF. The CDR3, as DNA: TGTGCTAGCAGTTTACCGGGACTAGCGGGAATGAATGAGCAGTTCTTC.